This record looks at one T cell receptor (beta chain) sequence and its context. This table comes from immunoSEQ multiplex PCR, and its TCRdb copy is limited to in-frame clones, with some not included. This table holds around 220,000 clones, roughly nine tenths found once. The CDR3 has 16 amino acids. J gave up 5 bases and V 1 base, and 7 bases lay outside the gene matches. Germline V gene lookup returns CDR1 MGHRA and CDR2 YSYEKL. The data derive from a study of blood T cell repertoires in COVID-19. On the study more broadly: The analysed material was cDNA or gDNA that came from T cells, B-cell-depleted T cells, or PBMCs.

The V and J genes are TRBV4-1 and TRBJ2-3; 9 bases map to TRBD2. This clonotype originated in a woman aged 30 to 39 with acute COVID-19. Sequencing used PBMCs or T cells enriched from blood (not recorded which). CDR3 in amino acids: CASSQVARGGVDTQYF. The CDR3 bases are TGCGCCAGCAGCCAAGTCGCGCGGGGGGGCGTAGATACGCAGTATTTT.